The 9 T cell receptor beta chains presented below share a single source sample, sequenced in a study of blood T cell repertoires in COVID-19. The data were produced by immunoSEQ multiplex PCR, yet TCRdb's version contains in-frame clones alone and is incomplete. The top ten hold roughly 1.5% of the sample, which has 140,000 to 150,000 clones, about 90% seen once. The sample comprised peripheral blood. The receptors here all came from a woman in her forties or fifties with acute or convalescent COVID-19.

This chain links TRBV5-6 with TRBJ1-5, with no clear D. Trimming took 4 bases from V and 2 from J, leaving 13 bases between them. The CDR3 consists of 15 residues. Germline V gene lookup returns CDR1 SGHDT and CDR2 YYEEEE. The CDR3 DNA reads as TGTGCCAGCAGCCGGACTCCAGCGGGCAATCAGCCCCAGCATTTT. Amino acids: CASSRTPAGNQPQHF.

This clone was found once. The genes are TRBV7-9 and TRBJ2-7; D call uncertain. CDR1 is SEHNR, CDR2 FQNEAQ, per germline (reference sequence). The CDR3 is made up of 11 amino acids. Trimming took off 4 bases at V and 6 bases at J, with 7 bases between the two ends. The CDR3, as DNA: TGTGCCAGCAGCTCCGTGAGCGAGCAGTACTTC. This encodes CASSSVSEQYF.

The V and J genes are TRBV3-1 (or the pseudogene TRBV3-2) and TRBJ1-4; no clear D. The CDR3 consists of 15 residues. Germline V gene data show CDR1 as LGHDT and CDR2 as YNNKEL (reference sequence). Between the trimmed V and J ends, which lost 8 bases and 4 bases, there was a span of 17 bases. The CDR3 nucleotides read TGTGCCAGCCGCCCTGGTGCCGAGGGTAATGAAAAACTGTTTTTT. Its translation: CASRPGAEGNEKLFF.

J is TRBJ1-6 and V is TRBV10-3, with D possibly TRBD1 on 5 matching bases. There are 15 residues in the CDR3. The germline gives CDR1 ENHRY, CDR2 SYGVKD. Trimming took 0 bases from V and 10 from J, leaving 13 bases between them. CDR3 protein: CAISESGQGSSPLHF. CDR3 nucleotide sequence: TGTGCCATCAGTGAGTCTGGGCAGGGAAGCTCACCCCTCCACTTT.

The rearrangement uses TRBV6-5 and TRBJ2-1, with 11 nucleotides matching TRBD2. With 6 bases clipped from V and 5 bases from J, the junction kept 6 bases outside the gene matches. The CDR3 contains 15 residues. Germline V CDR1 and CDR2: MNHEY, SVGAGI. CDR3 sequence: CASRSGTSGNNEQFF. In DNA form, the CDR3 reads TGTGCCAGCAGATCCGGGACTAGCGGTAACAATGAGCAGTTCTTC.

The chain is built from TRBV5-6 and TRBJ2-3; the D gene is possibly TRBD1 (5 bases). V lost 1 base, J lost 6 bases, and 9 bases lay in between. The CDR3 has 13 amino acids. Germline V lookup: CDR1 SGHDT, CDR2 YYEEEE. CDR3 DNA: TGTGCCAGCAGCTTGCCAGGGTTTGATACGCAGTATTTT. Translating gives CASSLPGFDTQYF.

Only a few counts were recorded for this clone. The chain recombines TRBV5-1 with TRBJ2-2, with D possibly TRBD1 on 5 matching bases. V gave up 8 bases and J gave up 5 bases, with 16 bases separating them. The CDR3 runs 14 residues. The germline gives CDR1 SGHRS, CDR2 YFSETQ. CDR3 protein: CASKTGVVTGELFF. Written as DNA, the CDR3 is TGCGCCAGTAAAACAGGTGTGGTTACCGGGGAGCTGTTTTTT.

CDR3 coding DNA: TGTGCCTTATATGGAAGGGACAGGCTCAATGAAAAACTGTTTTTT. Its protein is CALYGRDRLNEKLFF. The chain is built from TRBV30 and TRBJ1-4; 8 positions agree with TRBD1. Germline V gene lookup returns CDR1 GTSNPN and CDR2 SVGIG (reference sequence). V lost 7 bases to trimming and J lost 5 bases; unmatched junction nucleotides: 12. The CDR3 has 15 residues. Drawing the rest from reference TRBV30 and TRBJ1-4, the complete variable domain is SQTIHQWPATLVQPVGSPLSLECTVEGTSNPNLYWYRQAAGRGLQLLFYSVGIGQISSEVPQNLSASRPQDRQFILSSKKLLLSDSGFYLCALYGRDRLNEKLFFGSGTQLSVL.

This chain connects TRBV20-1 to TRBJ2-3; D is perhaps TRBD2 (6 bases). Trimming removed 3 bases from V and 5 bases from J, with 18 bases in between. CDR3 length equals 15 residues. Germline V gene sequence: CDR1 DFQATT, CDR2 SNEGSKA (reference sequence). CDR3 in DNA: TGCAGTGCTAGTGGGGCGGGAAGGGGTGGAGATACGCAGTATTTT. This sequence encodes CSASGAGRGGDTQYF.